A selection of T cell receptor beta chains follows, all from one sample in a study of Graves' ophthalmopathy and Graves' hyperthyroidism. TCRdb re-called the multiplex PCR reads with MiXCR, one entry per CDR3 protein. The table has approximately 380,000 distinct CDR3 sequences, 20% to 25% seen once. The sample comprised peripheral blood. These receptors were collected from a woman aged 18-30 years with stable Graves' hyperthyroidism. Both conserved end residues are part of each CDR3. A row's size may be missing; if present it is once, few, many or a size class.

v_gene	j_gene	abundance	CDR3aa
TRBV7-3	TRBJ2-5	many	CASSWGTGFQETQYF
TRBV4-2	TRBJ2-2	many	CASSQDPFGGGNTGELFF
TRBV5-1	TRBJ1-3	many	CASSLDTSGNTIYF
TRBV6-5	TRBJ1-5	many	CASSYSEGSYQPQHF
TRBV18	TRBJ2-7	NA	CASSPPGLAGTEQYF
TRBV28	TRBJ1-2	many	CASSFMGQGALGYTF
TRBV6-2/TRBV6-3	TRBJ2-7	many	CASSYSLSGSASYEQYF
TRBV12-3/TRBV12-4	TRBJ1-1	many	CASSLGLWTENTEAFF
TRBV25-1	TRBJ1-5	few	CASSESPDNHNQPQHF
TRBV5-4	TRBJ1-1	few	CASSFQGALSEAFF
TRBV4-1	TRBJ2-4	many	CASSQDSDVWNIQYF
TRBV12-3/TRBV12-4	TRBJ2-7	many	CASSRVQGFYEQYF
TRBV29-1	TRBJ1-2	many	CSTSSGVDNYGYTF
TRBV24-1	TRBJ2-1	many	CATRGYDEQFF
TRBV7-3	TRBJ1-1	many	CASGDRGQPEAFF
TRBV6-2/TRBV6-3	TRBJ1-6	many	CASSYSAYNSPLHF
TRBV11-2	TRBJ2-7	many	CASSSLSGRGHEQYF
TRBV7-2	TRBJ1-2	NA	CASSSDRGAYGYTF
TRBV2	TRBJ2-2	many	CASSRTSDTGELFF
TRBV18	TRBJ2-7	many	CASSRGQGSDYEQYF
TRBV18	TRBJ2-6	NA	CASSPLAGDPSGANVLTF
TRBV19	TRBJ2-7	NA	CASSIDHQRANYEQYF
TRBV24-1	TRBJ2-7	NA	CATSDGTGYHEQYF
TRBV20-1	TRBJ1-1	NA	CSARDLRGTEAFF
TRBV30	TRBJ2-4	few	CARSVGDIKNIQYF
TRBV14	TRBJ2-7	few	CASGQSLYEQYF
TRBV27	TRBJ2-7	NA	CASSGQGAVGQYF
TRBV6-1	TRBJ2-7	few	CASRRGANLPYEQYF
TRBV6-1	TRBJ1-1	few	CASSTTGGVYTEAFF
TRBV6-1	TRBJ1-5	once	CVSSPYDPSAQHF
TRBV20-1	TRBJ2-7	many	CMGEGGGPSYEQYF
TRBV2	TRBJ2-2	many	CASSDSPGLNTGELFF
TRBV11-2	TRBJ2-2	many	CASSLMGANTGELFF
TRBV11-2	TRBJ2-7	many	CASSRGAWTDVGYEQYF
TRBV5-1	TRBJ2-2	many	CASSLSGSGAGELFF
TRBV6-5	TRBJ1-6	many	CASSYSEGEGSPLHF
TRBV3-1	TRBJ2-4	few	CASKPGLDNNIKYF
TRBV6-1	TRBJ1-2	many	CASSRFSSGSNYGYTF
TRBV12-3/TRBV12-4	TRBJ1-6	NA	CASSFSLYNSPLHF
TRBV20-1	TRBJ2-4	many	CSAKHWTSDPDIQYF
TRBV20-1	TRBJ2-2	many	CSAESRGPSTNTGELFF
TRBV11-2	TRBJ2-7	few	CASSFTGLTYEQYF
TRBV10-2	TRBJ2-7	many	CATLLTASYEQYF
TRBV11-1	TRBJ2-5	many	CASSPGLAGVEETQYF
TRBV6-2/TRBV6-3	TRBJ1-5	NA	CASSYRQGWNHPQHF
TRBV20-1	TRBJ2-5	many	CSAKRGQETQYF
TRBV7-9	TRBJ1-1	NA	CASSLEQGGGTEAFF